A selection of T cell receptor beta chains follows, all from one sample in a study of CD8+ T cells in alopecia areata. Clones were sequenced by immunoSEQ multiplex PCR, and TCRdb holds only the in-frame ones, with some missing. The data contain a few hundred thousand clones, 56% of them singletons. Sequencing used CD8+ T cells sorted from blood. The source is a human donor in good health. CDR3s include the opening cysteine and the closing phenylalanine or tryptophan. The D gene is left open where the match is weak. Only part of the rows carry a size: once, few, many, or a class if the clone is expanded.

J	D	size	V	DNA	CDR3
TRBJ2-2	NA	NA	TRBV5-6	TGTGCCAGCAGTGAAGGCACCGGGGAGCTGTTTTTT	CASSEGTGELFF
TRBJ2-3	TRBD2	NA	TRBV7-6	TGTGCCAGCAACCCTAGCGGGGACAGCACAGATACGCAGTATTTT	CASNPSGDSTDTQYF
TRBJ2-1	TRBD2	NA	TRBV15	TGTGCCACCAGCACCGTGGGCGGGGGGCTCCACAATGAGCAGTTCTTC	CATSTVGGGLHNEQFF
TRBJ2-4	TRBD1	NA	TRBV27	TGTGCCAGCAGTGCAGGACAGGGACTAGCCAAAAACATTCAGTACTTC	CASSAGQGLAKNIQYF
TRBJ1-1	TRBD1	NA	TRBV19	TGTGCCAGTACCTCATCGGGACAGGGGCGCAGGGGCACTGAAGCTTTCTTT	CASTSSGQGRRGTEAFF
TRBJ2-3	TRBD2	few	TRBV9	TGTGCCAGCAGCGTAGCCCAGGGAGGGGATACGCAGTATTTT	CASSVAQGGDTQYF
TRBJ1-1	NA	many	TRBV19	TGTGCCAGTAATTTGAACACTGAAGCTTTCTTT	CASNLNTEAFF
TRBJ2-7	NA	NA	TRBV29-1	TGCAGCGTTTTGGACATCCTGGACTACGAGCAGTACTTC	CSVLDILDYEQYF
TRBJ2-1	NA	once	TRBV7-8	TGTGCCAGCAGCTTAGCGCCCGCGGCGGGCCGGGGTTGGGAGCAGTTCTTC	CASSLAPAAGRGWEQFF
TRBJ1-2	TRBD1	NA	TRBV9	TGTGCCAGCAGCGCGGGACAGGGGGCGCTTGGCTACACCTTC	CASSAGQGALGYTF
TRBJ2-3	NA	NA	TRBV5-4	TGTGCCAGCAGCTATTTCACAGATACGCAGTATTTT	CASSYFTDTQYF
TRBJ1-5	NA	NA	TRBV4-1	TGCGCCAGCAGCCAAGAATGGCAGGTTGTCCAGCCCCAGCATTTT	CASSQEWQVVQPQHF
TRBJ2-4	NA	few	TRBV27	TGTGCCAGCAGTTTTTGGCCCCCAGTCGGCGAGTTGGACATTCAGTACTTC	CASSFWPPVGELDIQYF
TRBJ1-1	NA	NA	TRBV9	TGTGCCAGCAGCGACCGGGCCACGAACACTGAAGCTTTCTTT	CASSDRATNTEAFF
TRBJ1-2	NA	NA	TRBV15	TGTGCCACCCGTGACAGCTCCTGGGGCTACACCTTC	CATRDSSWGYTF
TRBJ2-1	NA	NA	TRBV11-2	TGTGCCAGCAGCTTAGATCTGGGTTCAGGGGCTGAAGTCGATGAGCAGTTCTTC	CASSLDLGSGAEVDEQFF
TRBJ2-5	NA	NA	TRBV7-6	TGTGCCAGCAGCTTAGCCGTTGGGGAGACCCAGTACTTC	CASSLAVGETQYF
TRBJ2-3	NA	few	TRBV7-9	TGTGCCAGCAGCTTCCCAGATACGCAGTATTTT	CASSFPDTQYF
TRBJ2-5	TRBD2	once	TRBV4-1	TGCGCCAGCAGCCCACGGGAACTAGCGTTAAAAGAGACCCAGTACTTC	CASSPRELALKETQYF
TRBJ2-1	NA	NA	TRBV29-1	TGCAGCGGTCTCAAGGGCCTTTCGGTTGAGCAGTTCTTC	CSGLKGLSVEQFF
TRBJ2-1	NA	few	TRBV5-6	TGTGCCAGCAGTTCTGGGGGAAACAATGAGCAGTTCTTC	CASSSGGNNEQFF
TRBJ1-2	NA	NA	TRBV6-1	TGTGCCATCCCCGGGGGGCGGGGGCAGAACTATGGCTACACCTTC	CAIPGGRGQNYGYTF
TRBJ2-7	NA	few	TRBV29-1	TGCAGCGTTGAAGACGGCACCTACGAGCAGTACTTC	CSVEDGTYEQYF
TRBJ1-1	TRBD1	NA	TRBV29-1	TGCAGCGCACAGGGGACAGGGGACAACACTGAAGCTTTCTTT	CSAQGTGDNTEAFF
TRBJ1-2	NA	NA	TRBV7-9	TGTGCCAGCAGCTTAGGGGACTATGGCTACACCTTC	CASSLGDYGYTF
TRBJ2-7	NA	NA	TRBV27	TGTGCCAGCAGTTTTAGCGAGGCCGGGGAGCAGTACTTC	CASSFSEAGEQYF
TRBJ2-2	NA	NA	TRBV6-1	TGTGCCAGCAGTGACGCCTTTAACACCGGGGAGCTGTTTTTT	CASSDAFNTGELFF
TRBJ1-5	TRBD1	few	TRBV19	TGTGCCAGTATTGGGGGACAGAGCAATCAGCCCCAGCATTTT	CASIGGQSNQPQHF
TRBJ2-3	TRBD1	NA	TRBV28	TGTGCCAGCAGTCCGGGACAGGGGCCAGATACGCAGTATTTT	CASSPGQGPDTQYF
TRBJ2-3	NA	NA	TRBV6-1	TGTGCCAGCAGTCCGTCCCGGGACATAGGATATACGCAGTATTTT	CASSPSRDIGYTQYF
TRBJ2-2	NA	NA	TRBV27	TGTGCCAGCAGTTTCGACGGAGGACACACCGGGGAGCTGTTTTTT	CASSFDGGHTGELFF
TRBJ1-5	NA	NA	TRBV7-9	TGTGCCAGCAGCTTAGGAACGATGAGCAATCAGCCCCAGCATTTT	CASSLGTMSNQPQHF
TRBJ1-2	NA	NA	TRBV6-1	TGTGCCAGCAGTGAAGCGGGTTCGCCCGCATGGGGCTACACCTTC	CASSEAGSPAWGYTF
TRBJ1-1	NA	NA	TRBV27	TGTGCCAGCAGTTTGCTAGGGATCGGCACTGAAGCTTTCTTT	CASSLLGIGTEAFF
TRBJ2-3	TRBD2	NA	TRBV9	TGTGCCAGCAGCGTGGCGGGGGAGCGCACAGATACGCAGTATTTT	CASSVAGERTDTQYF
TRBJ2-1	TRBD1	few	TRBV19	TGTGCCAGTACAAGTTATGGACAGGGATTCTTC	CASTSYGQGFF
TRBJ2-6	NA	NA	TRBV6-6	TGTGCCAGCAGTTACGGGGGGTGGGCCAACGTCCTGACTTTC	CASSYGGWANVLTF
TRBJ1-2	NA	NA	TRBV14	TGTGCCAGCAGCCAATCAGTGAACTATGGCTACACCTTC	CASSQSVNYGYTF
TRBJ1-3	NA	few	TRBV13	TGTGCCAGCAGCTCGACGGCCGCGGGAAACACCATATATTTT	CASSSTAAGNTIYF
TRBJ2-2	NA	NA	TRBV5-6	TGTGCCAGCAGCTTGGAGCAAGGCACCGGGGAGCTGTTTTTT	CASSLEQGTGELFF
TRBJ1-2	NA	NA	TRBV20-1	TGCAGTGCTAGAAGAGAGGATGGCTACACCTTC	CSARREDGYTF
TRBJ2-3	TRBD2	NA	TRBV5-6	TGTGCCAGCAGCTATGAGACTAGCGGGAGAATCCCAGATACGCAGTATTTT	CASSYETSGRIPDTQYF
TRBJ1-1	NA	NA	TRBV6-5	TGTGCCAGCAGTCTGACGGAGGGACGGTTCACTGAAGCTTTCTTT	CASSLTEGRFTEAFF
TRBJ1-2	NA	few	TRBV5-1	TGCGCCAGCAGCTTGGGAATACGGGGGCCGCGGAACTATGGCTACACCTTC	CASSLGIRGPRNYGYTF
TRBJ1-2	NA	NA	TRBV6-5	TGTGCCAGCAGTTTCTCGGAAAGGGGTGGCTACACCTTC	CASSFSERGGYTF
TRBJ1-2	NA	few	TRBV4-1	TGCGCCAGCAGCCAAACCCCGACGGATGGCTACACCTTC	CASSQTPTDGYTF
TRBJ2-7	NA	NA	TRBV10-3	TGTGCCATCAGTGACCCACCTACCCGGGGGTTTTCCTACGAGCAGTACTTC	CAISDPPTRGFSYEQYF
TRBJ2-3	NA	few	TRBV13	TGTGCCAGCAGCTCGGAAACCCTCCAGACTAACACAGATACGCAGTATTTT	CASSSETLQTNTDTQYF
TRBJ2-5	TRBD2	NA	TRBV5-4	TGTGCCAGCAGCCCCTGGGGACTAGCGGGTCAAGAGACCCAGTACTTC	CASSPWGLAGQETQYF
TRBJ2-7	NA	few	TRBV29-1	TGCAGCGTGGCCAGGGGGGGTCGGGAGCAGTACTTC	CSVARGGREQYF
TRBJ1-1	NA	NA	TRBV29-1	TGCAGCGTTGATAACCAAAACACTGAAGCTTTCTTT	CSVDNQNTEAFF
TRBJ2-7	NA	few	TRBV7-9	TGTGCCAGCAGTGAGCGTTACGAGCAGTACTTC	CASSERYEQYF
TRBJ1-3	NA	NA	TRBV29-1	TGCAGCGTTGAGGAGCTATACTCTGGAAACACCATATATTTT	CSVEELYSGNTIYF
TRBJ2-7	TRBD1	few	TRBV5-5	TGTGCCAGCAGCCTGGGGGACAGGACCTACGAGCAGTACTTC	CASSLGDRTYEQYF
TRBJ2-7	NA	many	TRBV21-1	TGTGCCAGCATCCAGGGGTGCGGGACAGGATCAGACGAGCAGTACTTC	CASIQGCGTGSDEQYF